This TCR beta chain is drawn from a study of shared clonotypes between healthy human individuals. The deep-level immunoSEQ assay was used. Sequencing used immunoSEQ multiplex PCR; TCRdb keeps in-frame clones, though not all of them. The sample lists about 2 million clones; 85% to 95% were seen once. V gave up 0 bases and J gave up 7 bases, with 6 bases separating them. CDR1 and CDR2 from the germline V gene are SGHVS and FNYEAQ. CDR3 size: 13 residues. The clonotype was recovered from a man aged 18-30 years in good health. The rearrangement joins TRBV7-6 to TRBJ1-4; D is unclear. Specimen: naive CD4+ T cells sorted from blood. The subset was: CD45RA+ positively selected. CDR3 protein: CASSLARGEKLFF. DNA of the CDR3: TGTGCCAGCAGCTTAGCGCGGGGTGAAAAACTGTTTTTT.